This TCR beta chain comes out of a study of T-cell reconstitution after alpha-beta-depleted transplantation in children. As it was prepared, the TCRbeta library received unique molecular identifiers. TCRdb passed the PCR reads through MiXCR, listing each CDR3 protein once. The profile shows roughly 300,000 distinct CDR3 sequences, around a tenth of them singletons. Ten or more counts support this clonotype. The receptor was derived from a male patient aged 2-15 years who had a stem cell transplant for chronic granulomatous disease, so the T cells may come from the graft donor. This material consisted of peripheral blood, taken 180 days after TCRalphabeta/CD19-depleted stem cell transplant.

CDR3 sequence: CASSPQQGTEAFF. Here the CDR3 DNA reads TGTGCCAGCTCACCCCAACAGGGTACCGAAGCTTTCTTT. This chain joins TRBV18 and TRBJ1-1; tentative D call: TRBD1 (6 bases). The V end was cut by 3 bases, the J end by 8 bases, with 13 bases between. CDR1 is KGHSH, CDR2 LQKENI, per germline. The CDR3 consists of 13 residues.